These 23 T cell receptor beta chains came from one sample sequenced in a study of regulatory T cells in long-lasting Graves disease. Described time point: persistent/refractory GD, antithyroid drugs over 5 years with positive TRAb. RNA extracted from PBMCs served as the sequencing template. HTBI primers from iRepertoire and Arm-PCR of CDR3 regions yielded the TCR beta libraries. TCRdb reprocessed the multiplex PCR reads via MiXCR and lists one record per CDR3 protein. The sample includes about 290,000 distinct CDR3 sequences, 22% of them seen just once. The sequencing here drew on peripheral blood mononuclear cells (PBMCs), taken when the disease was refractory, from a patient treated with antithyroid drugs. These receptor sequences come from a female donor with Graves disease.

V usage is TRBV27 and J usage is TRBJ1-5; unclear D gene. The CDR3 runs 13 residues. V was clipped by 6 bases and J by 4 bases, with 10 bases between them. Germline CDR1 is MNHEY and CDR2 is SMNVEV (reference sequence). CDR3 in DNA: TGTGCCAGCAGCTCGGGTGAGAATCAGCCCCAGCATTTT. The encoded protein is CASSSGENQPQHF.

The sample holds a few counts of this clonotype. The chain joins TRBV5-1 to TRBJ1-1; 7 bases match TRBD1. The trim removed 3 bases at V and 0 bases at J, leaving 8 bases unmatched. Germline V gene data show CDR1 as SGHRS and CDR2 as YFSETQ. The CDR3 contains 16 residues. The CDR3 here is CASSYLPGQLNTEAFF. The DNA of the CDR3 is TGCGCCAGCAGCTATCTACCGGGACAGCTGAACACTGAAGCTTTCTTT.

This clonotype was recorded many times. The gene calls are TRBV13 and TRBJ2-5; TRBD2 matches at 7 bases. Germline CDR1 reads PRHDT; CDR2 reads FYEKMQ (reference sequence). The CDR3 runs to 14 residues. After removal of 0 bases from V and 5 bases from J, the junction contained 3 bases not matched to a gene. Here the CDR3 DNA reads TGTGCCAGCAGCTTAGGCCACGGGAGGGAGACCCAGTACTTC. This codes for CASSLGHGRETQYF. Full variable domain (rest looked up from reference TRBV13 and TRBJ2-5): AAGVIQSPRHLIKEKRETATLKCYPIPRHDTVYWYQQGPGQDPQFLISFYEKMQSDKGSIPDRFSAQQFSDYHSELNMSSLELGDSALYFCASSLGHGRETQYFGPGTRLLVL.

The chain uses TRBV7-2 and TRBJ2-2, with D unresolved. The germline V gene encodes CDR1 SGHTA and CDR2 FQGNSA. This CDR3 region has 14 residues. With 5 bases removed from V and 6 bases from J, the gap between germline ends came to 13 bases. CDR3 DNA: TGTGCCAGCAGCCAAGATGGCCCCCCCGGGGAGCTGTTTTTT. Translated: CASSQDGPPGELFF.

This clonotype was detected only a few times. The rearrangement links TRBV7-8 to TRBJ2-2; no firm D call. Trimming cost V 8 bases and J 0 bases, with 10 bases left between them. This CDR3 contains 14 residues. Germline V gene sequence: CDR1 SGHVS, CDR2 FQNEAQ. CDR3 sequence reads: CASLLGSNTGELFF. The CDR3 nucleotides read TGTGCCAGCCTTCTTGGTTCGAACACCGGGGAGCTGTTTTTT.

The chain links TRBV5-1 to TRBJ2-5; 10 positions agree with TRBD2. The CDR3 has 12 amino acids. CDR1 is SGHRS and CDR2 is YFSETQ in the germline V gene. V was pared by 0 bases and J by 12 bases, with 2 bases of the junction left unmatched. This CDR3 reads CASSLEGLAEYF. CDR3 nucleotides: TGCGCCAGCAGCTTGGAAGGACTAGCGGAGTACTTC.

This clonotype was counted between two and nine times. V usage is TRBV7-2 and J usage is TRBJ1-3; possibly TRBD1 for D (6 bases). The CDR3 length is 16 residues. The germline V gene has CDR1 SGHTA and CDR2 FQGNSA. V lost 4 bases and J 0 bases, leaving 13 bases between the germline ends. CDR3 protein: CASSSSDSTSGNTIYF. The CDR3 nucleotides read TGTGCCAGCAGCTCTTCGGACAGTACCTCTGGAAACACCATATATTTT.

This sequence joins TRBV11-2 and TRBJ2-3; D gene ambiguous. This CDR3 has 15 amino acids. Trimming left V 2 bases short and J 1 base short, with 10 bases between. Germline V gene lookup returns CDR1 SGHAT and CDR2 FQNNGV. CDR3 sequence: CASSLYLVGTDTQYF. The CDR3 coding sequence is TGTGCCAGCAGCTTATATCTCGTGGGCACAGATACGCAGTATTTT.

The table lists this clonotype with a few counts. The chain employs TRBV5-4 and TRBJ2-7; possible D gene TRBD1, 5 bases. Germline V lookup: CDR1 SGHNT, CDR2 YYREEE (reference sequence). Between the trimmed V and J ends, which lost 2 bases and 6 bases, there was a span of 9 bases. There are 12 residues in the CDR3. This CDR3 is CASSFRDSEQYF. The CDR3 DNA is TGTGCCAGCAGCTTCAGGGATTCCGAGCAGTACTTC.

This chain joins TRBV19 and TRBJ1-5, with 7 bases that match TRBD1. V lost 2 bases to trimming and J lost 6 bases; unmatched junction nucleotides: 13. CDR3 length: 17 residues. Germline CDR1 reads LNHDA; CDR2 reads SQIVND (reference sequence). The CDR3 loop is CASSISGGATGFQPQHF. CDR3 bases: TGTGCCAGTAGTATATCGGGGGGGGCGACAGGGTTTCAGCCCCAGCATTTT.

In its sample, this clonotype was seen a few times. The DNA is omitted, as the CDR3 cannot be located on it reliably, and the CDR3 follows TCRdb's listing. The gene calls are TRBV5-1 and TRBJ1-1; the tabulated D call, TRBD1, remains unverified against the DNA. The CDR3 comprises 14 residues, both ends counted. In germline, CDR1 is SGHRS, CDR2 YFSETQ. The CDR3 loop is CASSQQGWGFGSFF.

This clonotype has at least ten counts. The rearrangement joins TRBV6-1 to TRBJ1-4, with D unclear. CDR3 length equals 12 residues. V lost 5 bases and J 6 bases, leaving 7 bases between the germline ends. Germline lookup yields CDR1 MNHNS and CDR2 SASEGT. CDR3 nucleotides: TGTGCCAGCAGTACGATAGATGAAAAACTGTTTTTT. Translation: CASSTIDEKLFF.

The chain joins TRBV6-2 or TRBV6-3 to TRBJ2-2, with D hard to call. Germline V lookup: CDR1 MNHEY, CDR2 SVGEGT. Trimming shortened V by 2 bases and J by 7 bases, and 11 bases separated the two germline ends. The CDR3 contains 14 residues. The CDR3 region has the DNA TGTGCCAGCAGTTACGTGCCGAGGAACGGGGAGCTGTTTTTT. Translation: CASSYVPRNGELFF.

Written as DNA, the CDR3 is TGCGCCAGCAGCCAAGAATCGAGGGATGATCAGCCCCAGCATTTT. Protein sequence: CASSQESRDDQPQHF. The chain employs TRBV4-1 and TRBJ1-5, with unresolved D. V was trimmed by 0 bases and J by 5 bases, leaving 11 bases between them. The CDR3 is 15 amino acids. Looked up from germline, CDR1 is MGHRA and CDR2 is YSYEKL.

V is TRBV6-1 and J is TRBJ1-5; no firm D call. Trimming left V 6 bases short and J 11 bases short, with 17 bases between. The CDR3 sequence is 13 residues long. The germline V gene encodes CDR1 MNHNS and CDR2 SASEGT. Written as DNA, the CDR3 is TGTGCCAGCAGGGGGAAAGGTTCGCTCGCCCAGCATTTT. Translation: CASRGKGSLAQHF.

This clonotype turned up a few times. The gene calls are TRBV15 and TRBJ2-5; no reliable D call. Per germline, CDR1 LNHNV and CDR2 YYDKDF (reference sequence). The CDR3 loop spans 12 amino acids. Trimming shortened V by 4 bases and J by 0 bases, and 3 bases separated the two germline ends. As DNA, the CDR3 is TGTGCCACCAGCACTTACCAAGAGACCCAGTACTTC. This sequence encodes CATSTYQETQYF. The variable domain in full, with the rest retrieved from reference TRBV15 and TRBJ2-5, is DAMVIQNPRYQVTQFGKPVTLSCSQTLNHNVMYWYQQKSSQAPKLLFHYYDKDFNNEADTPDNFQSRRPNTSFCFLDIRSPGLGDTAMYLCATSTYQETQYFGPGTRLLVL.

The chain links TRBV11-3 to TRBJ2-7; 13 nucleotides agree with TRBD2. V trimming: 2 bases; J trimming: 3 bases; junction bases outside the gene matches: 7. The CDR3 consists of 17 residues. Germline V gene data show CDR1 as SGHNT and CDR2 as YENEEA. CDR3 loop: CASSLTGLAGAGYEQYF. The CDR3 DNA sequence: TGTGCCAGCAGCTTAACCGGACTAGCGGGAGCAGGCTACGAGCAGTACTTC.

This chain connects TRBV2 to TRBJ2-3; D not resolved. Trimming took 8 bases from V and 4 from J, leaving 16 bases between them. This CDR3 contains 14 residues. Germline V lookup: CDR1 SNHLY, CDR2 FYNNEI. The CDR3 loop reads CASLNTRFADTQYF. DNA for the CDR3: TGTGCCAGCCTGAACACGAGGTTCGCAGATACGCAGTATTTT. The complete variable domain, with remaining parts taken from reference TRBV2 and TRBJ2-3, reads EPEVTQTPSHQVTQMGQEVILRCVPISNHLYFYWYRQILGQKVEFLVSFYNNEISEKSEIFDDQFSVERPDGSNFTLKIRSTKLEDSAMYFCASLNTRFADTQYFGPGTRLTVL.

V usage is TRBV20-1 and J usage is TRBJ2-2; D might be TRBD1 or TRBD2, each matching 6 bases. Trimming left V 7 bases short and J 1 base short, with 13 bases between. The CDR3 runs 14 residues. Germline lookup yields CDR1 DFQATT and CDR2 SNEGSKA (reference sequence). As DNA, the CDR3 is TGCAGTGTAAAGGAGGGGGTGAACACCGGGGAGCTGTTTTTT. Translation gives CSVKEGVNTGELFF.

This clonotype was picked up a small number of times. It is likely a read error, because the conserved phenylalanine at the end of the CDR3 is missing. CDR3 loop: CASSSQGYEQYS. CDR3 nucleotide sequence: TGTGCCAGCAGTTCGCAGGGCTACGAGCAGTACTCC. V usage is TRBV6-5 and J usage is TRBJ2-7; the D gene is possibly TRBD1 (5 bases). With 4 bases removed from V and 3 bases from J, the gap between germline ends came to 7 bases. The CDR3 has 12 residues. CDR1 is MNHEY, CDR2 SVGAGI, per germline.

This clonotype has just a few counts. The chain combines TRBV20-1 with TRBJ1-5; possible D gene TRBD1, 5 bases. Per the germline V gene, CDR1 is DFQATT and CDR2 is SNEGSKA (reference sequence). V was clipped by 3 bases and J by 6 bases, with 12 bases between them. This CDR3 has 13 residues. The CDR3 nucleotides read TGCAGTGCTAGTATGGGGGAGGGTCAGCCCCAGCATTTT. Protein sequence: CSASMGEGQPQHF.

This chain links TRBV4-2 with TRBJ2-7, with D perhaps matching TRBD1 or TRBD2 (5 bases each). Trimming removed 1 base from V and 5 bases from J, with 9 bases in between. This CDR3 is built from 13 residues. From germline, CDR1 is LGHNA and CDR2 YNFKEQ. CDR3: CASSQGLGDEQYF. In DNA, the CDR3 is TGTGCCAGCAGCCAAGGGTTGGGGGACGAGCAGTACTTC.

This sequence joins TRBV12-3 or TRBV12-4 and TRBJ2-7; no firm D call. Trimming cost V 5 bases and J 5 bases, with 13 bases left between them. The CDR3 loop spans 13 amino acids. The CDR3, as DNA: TGTGCCAGCAGTACGAGGAGTGTGGACGAGCAGTACTTC. Encoded protein: CASSTRSVDEQYF.